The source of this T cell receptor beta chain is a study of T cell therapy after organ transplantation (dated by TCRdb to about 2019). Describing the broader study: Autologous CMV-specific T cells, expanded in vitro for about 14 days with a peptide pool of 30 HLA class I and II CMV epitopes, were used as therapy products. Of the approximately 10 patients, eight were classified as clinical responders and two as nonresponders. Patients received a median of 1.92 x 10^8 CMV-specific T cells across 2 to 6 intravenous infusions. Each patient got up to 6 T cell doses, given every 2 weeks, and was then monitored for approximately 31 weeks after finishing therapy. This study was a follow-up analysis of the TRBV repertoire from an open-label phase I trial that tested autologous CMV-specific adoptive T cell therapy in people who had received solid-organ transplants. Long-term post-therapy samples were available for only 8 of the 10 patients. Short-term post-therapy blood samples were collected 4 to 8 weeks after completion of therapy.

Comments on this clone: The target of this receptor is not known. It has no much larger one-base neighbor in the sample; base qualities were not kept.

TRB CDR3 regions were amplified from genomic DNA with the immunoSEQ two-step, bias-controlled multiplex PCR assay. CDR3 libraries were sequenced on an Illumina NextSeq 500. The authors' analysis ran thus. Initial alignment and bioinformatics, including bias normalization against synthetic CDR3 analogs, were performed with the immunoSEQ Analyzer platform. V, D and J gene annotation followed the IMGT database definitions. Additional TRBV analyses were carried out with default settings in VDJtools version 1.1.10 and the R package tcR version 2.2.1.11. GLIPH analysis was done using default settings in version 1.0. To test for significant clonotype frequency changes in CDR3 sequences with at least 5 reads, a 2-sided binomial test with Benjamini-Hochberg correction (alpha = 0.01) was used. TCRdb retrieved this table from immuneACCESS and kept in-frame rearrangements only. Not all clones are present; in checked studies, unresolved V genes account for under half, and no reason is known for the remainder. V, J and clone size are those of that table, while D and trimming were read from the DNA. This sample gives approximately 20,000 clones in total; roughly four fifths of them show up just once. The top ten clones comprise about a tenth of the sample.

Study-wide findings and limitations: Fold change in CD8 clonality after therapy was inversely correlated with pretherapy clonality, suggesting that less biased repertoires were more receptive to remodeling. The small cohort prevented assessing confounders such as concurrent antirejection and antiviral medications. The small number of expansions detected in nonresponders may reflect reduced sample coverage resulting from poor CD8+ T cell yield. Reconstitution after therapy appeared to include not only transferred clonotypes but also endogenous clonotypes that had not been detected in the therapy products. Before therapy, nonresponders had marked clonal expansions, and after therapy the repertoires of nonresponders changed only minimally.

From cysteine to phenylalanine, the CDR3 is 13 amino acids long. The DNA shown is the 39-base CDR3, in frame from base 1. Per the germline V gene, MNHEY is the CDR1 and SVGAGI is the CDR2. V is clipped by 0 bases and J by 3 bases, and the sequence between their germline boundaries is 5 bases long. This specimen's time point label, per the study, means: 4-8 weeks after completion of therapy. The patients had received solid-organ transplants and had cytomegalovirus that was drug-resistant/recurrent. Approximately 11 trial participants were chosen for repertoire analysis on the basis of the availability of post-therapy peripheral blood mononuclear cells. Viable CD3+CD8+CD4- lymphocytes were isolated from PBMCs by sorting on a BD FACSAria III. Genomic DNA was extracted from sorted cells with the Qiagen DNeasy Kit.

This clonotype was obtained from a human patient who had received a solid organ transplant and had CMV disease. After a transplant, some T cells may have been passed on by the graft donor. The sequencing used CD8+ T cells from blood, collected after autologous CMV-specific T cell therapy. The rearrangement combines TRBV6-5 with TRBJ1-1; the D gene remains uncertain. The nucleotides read TGTGCCAGCAGTTACTCTTTGGACACTGAAGCTTTCTTT. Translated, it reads CASSYSLDTEAFF.